The rows below give T cell receptor beta chains drawn from one sample of a study of CD8+ T cells in alopecia areata. TCRdb's copy holds only in-frame clones and misses some; the assay was immunoSEQ multiplex PCR. The table has around 140,000 clones, almost 50% seen once. Material: CD8+ T cells sorted from blood, obtained at week 0. These receptor sequences come from a human donor with alopecia areata. Each CDR3 is given with its conserved first and last residue. A D gene is named only where the DNA matches it firmly. Expanded clones are given a class, and other clones once, few, many or no size at all.

clone size: NA
V gene: TRBV27
D gene: NA
J gene: TRBJ2-1
CDR3 protein: CASSLPPLGGSNEQFF
CDR3 DNA: TGTGCCAGCAGTTTACCTCCTTTAGGGGGGTCCAATGAGCAGTTCTTC

clone size: NA
V gene: TRBV9
D gene: NA
J gene: TRBJ2-1
CDR3 protein: CASSPHRNNEQFF
CDR3 DNA: TGTGCCAGCAGCCCCCATAGGAACAATGAGCAGTTCTTC

clone size: NA
V gene: TRBV29-1
D gene: TRBD1
J gene: TRBJ1-2
CDR3 protein: CSVEGRGPFYGYTF
CDR3 DNA: TGCAGCGTTGAAGGCAGGGGGCCTTTCTATGGCTACACCTTC

clone size: NA
V gene: TRBV29-1
D gene: NA
J gene: TRBJ1-2
CDR3 protein: CSVEKDTRITNYGYTF
CDR3 DNA: TGCAGCGTTGAAAAGGACACAAGGATCACTAACTATGGCTACACCTTC

clone size: NA
V gene: TRBV5-1
D gene: NA
J gene: TRBJ2-2
CDR3 protein: CASSFSANTGELFF
CDR3 DNA: TGCGCCAGCAGCTTTAGCGCGAACACCGGGGAGCTGTTTTTT

clone size: NA
V gene: TRBV6-5
D gene: NA
J gene: TRBJ2-3
CDR3 protein: CASSYSREGATDTQYF
CDR3 DNA: TGTGCCAGCAGTTACTCCCGGGAGGGGGCAACAGATACGCAGTATTTT

clone size: few
V gene: TRBV6-5
D gene: TRBD2
J gene: TRBJ2-5
CDR3 protein: CASSSPTSGGWETQYF
CDR3 DNA: TGTGCCAGCAGTTCGCCGACTAGCGGGGGTTGGGAGACCCAGTACTTC

clone size: few
V gene: TRBV15
D gene: NA
J gene: TRBJ2-6
CDR3 protein: CATSRLSGVGANVLTF
CDR3 DNA: TGTGCCACCAGCAGACTATCAGGCGTCGGGGCCAACGTCCTGACTTTC

clone size: few
V gene: TRBV6-5
D gene: TRBD1
J gene: TRBJ2-7
CDR3 protein: CASNPRDSIYEQYF
CDR3 DNA: TGTGCCAGCAACCCGAGGGACAGCATCTACGAGCAGTACTTC

clone size: NA
V gene: TRBV29-1
D gene: NA
J gene: TRBJ2-1
CDR3 protein: CSARVADSYNEQFF
CDR3 DNA: TGCAGCGCCAGGGTCGCAGACTCCTACAATGAGCAGTTCTTC

clone size: NA
V gene: TRBV4-3
D gene: TRBD1
J gene: TRBJ1-2
CDR3 protein: CASSQLSAGGAYGYTF
CDR3 DNA: TGCGCCAGCAGCCAATTGTCGGCAGGGGGGGCCTATGGCTACACCTTC

clone size: NA
V gene: TRBV4-3
D gene: NA
J gene: TRBJ2-7
CDR3 protein: CASSQDTTYEQYF
CDR3 DNA: TGCGCCAGCAGCCAAGATACGACCTACGAGCAGTACTTC

clone size: NA
V gene: TRBV6-5
D gene: TRBD1
J gene: TRBJ1-2
CDR3 protein: CASSIGTGVGYTF
CDR3 DNA: TGTGCCAGCAGTATAGGGACAGGGGTCGGCTACACCTTC

clone size: NA
V gene: TRBV27
D gene: TRBD2
J gene: TRBJ2-7
CDR3 protein: CASSTGGGPPYEQYF
CDR3 DNA: TGTGCCAGCAGCACCGGGGGGGGCCCCCCATACGAGCAGTACTTC

clone size: NA
V gene: TRBV27
D gene: NA
J gene: TRBJ2-3
CDR3 protein: CASFGRATQYF
CDR3 DNA: TGTGCCAGTTTTGGAAGGGCAACGCAGTATTTT

clone size: NA
V gene: TRBV30
D gene: NA
J gene: TRBJ2-1
CDR3 protein: CAWSVGEQFF
CDR3 DNA: TGTGCCTGGAGTGTCGGGGAGCAGTTCTTC

clone size: few
V gene: TRBV6-4
D gene: TRBD1
J gene: TRBJ2-3
CDR3 protein: CASRQGADTDTQYF
CDR3 DNA: TGTGCCAGCAGGCAGGGGGCTGATACAGATACGCAGTATTTT

clone size: NA
V gene: TRBV4-3
D gene: NA
J gene: TRBJ2-2
CDR3 protein: CASSQQGAGTGELFF
CDR3 DNA: TGCGCCAGCAGCCAACAGGGCGCAGGAACCGGGGAGCTGTTTTTT

clone size: NA
V gene: TRBV7-9
D gene: TRBD1
J gene: TRBJ1-2
CDR3 protein: CASSQTTSGTGIYGYTF
CDR3 DNA: TGTGCCAGCAGCCAGACTACGAGCGGGACAGGGATCTATGGCTACACCTTC

clone size: NA
V gene: TRBV27
D gene: NA
J gene: TRBJ1-4
CDR3 protein: CASSLTSGTSQKLFF
CDR3 DNA: TGTGCCAGCAGTCTGACGTCCGGGACTTCGCAAAAACTGTTTTTT

clone size: NA
V gene: TRBV30
D gene: NA
J gene: TRBJ1-1
CDR3 protein: CAWSQRGGLNTEAFF
CDR3 DNA: TGTGCCTGGAGTCAACGCGGAGGGTTGAACACTGAAGCTTTCTTT

clone size: NA
V gene: TRBV27
D gene: NA
J gene: TRBJ1-1
CDR3 protein: CASSPRQLLNTEAFF
CDR3 DNA: TGTGCCAGCAGTCCGCGACAGCTACTGAACACTGAAGCTTTCTTT

clone size: once
V gene: TRBV5-6
D gene: TRBD1
J gene: TRBJ1-1
CDR3 protein: CASSLPQGTGAEAFF
CDR3 DNA: TGTGCCAGCAGCTTGCCCCAGGGGACAGGGGCTGAAGCTTTCTTT

clone size: many
V gene: TRBV19
D gene: NA
J gene: TRBJ1-1
CDR3 protein: CASSDLDSEAFF
CDR3 DNA: TGTGCCAGTAGCGACCTAGATTCCGAAGCTTTCTTT

clone size: once
V gene: TRBV30
D gene: NA
J gene: TRBJ1-1
CDR3 protein: CAWSPYGREAFF
CDR3 DNA: TGTGCCTGGAGTCCGTACGGGAGGGAAGCTTTCTTT

clone size: NA
V gene: TRBV7-6
D gene: TRBD1
J gene: TRBJ2-5
CDR3 protein: CASSSGTGTQETQYF
CDR3 DNA: TGTGCCAGCAGCTCCGGGACAGGGACACAAGAGACCCAGTACTTC

clone size: once
V gene: TRBV30
D gene: TRBD1
J gene: TRBJ1-6
CDR3 protein: CAWSLGQGHVSPLHF
CDR3 DNA: TGTGCCTGGAGTCTGGGACAGGGGCATGTTTCACCCCTCCACTTT

clone size: NA
V gene: TRBV4-1
D gene: NA
J gene: TRBJ2-5
CDR3 protein: CASSQPARGPKETQYF
CDR3 DNA: TGCGCCAGCAGCCAACCGGCTAGGGGACCTAAAGAGACCCAGTACTTC

clone size: NA
V gene: TRBV4-3
D gene: NA
J gene: TRBJ2-1
CDR3 protein: CASSDGLSYNEQFF
CDR3 DNA: TGCGCCAGCAGTGACGGACTATCCTACAATGAGCAGTTCTTC

clone size: NA
V gene: TRBV30
D gene: TRBD1
J gene: TRBJ2-2
CDR3 protein: CAWRWTGGTGELFF
CDR3 DNA: TGTGCCTGGAGATGGACAGGGGGGACCGGGGAGCTGTTTTTT

clone size: NA
V gene: TRBV5-1
D gene: TRBD1
J gene: TRBJ1-1
CDR3 protein: CASSRWDRSMNTEAFF
CDR3 DNA: TGCGCCAGCAGCCGCTGGGACAGGAGCATGAACACTGAAGCTTTCTTT

clone size: few
V gene: TRBV29-1
D gene: NA
J gene: TRBJ1-1
CDR3 protein: CSVAGTSSMNTEAFF
CDR3 DNA: TGCAGCGTTGCCGGGACAAGTTCTATGAACACTGAAGCTTTCTTT

clone size: few
V gene: TRBV29-1
D gene: NA
J gene: TRBJ2-1
CDR3 protein: CSAEGGTIIKSYNEQFF
CDR3 DNA: TGCAGCGCCGAAGGGGGGACGATAATTAAATCCTACAATGAGCAGTTCTTC

clone size: NA
V gene: TRBV29-1
D gene: NA
J gene: TRBJ2-2
CDR3 protein: CSARVRVDTGELFF
CDR3 DNA: TGCAGCGCGAGGGTCAGGGTTGACACCGGGGAGCTGTTTTTT

clone size: few
V gene: TRBV7-3
D gene: NA
J gene: TRBJ2-4
CDR3 protein: CASSLTQGRYF
CDR3 DNA: TGTGCCAGCAGCTTAACACAGGGAAGGTACTTC

clone size: NA
V gene: TRBV13
D gene: TRBD2
J gene: TRBJ2-7
CDR3 protein: CASSIQRGTYEQYF
CDR3 DNA: TGTGCCAGCAGCATCCAGCGGGGTACCTACGAGCAGTACTTC

clone size: few
V gene: TRBV7-9
D gene: NA
J gene: TRBJ1-1
CDR3 protein: CASSQNTEAFF
CDR3 DNA: TGTGCCAGCAGCCAAAACACTGAAGCTTTCTTT

clone size: few
V gene: TRBV15
D gene: TRBD1
J gene: TRBJ2-5
CDR3 protein: CATSSGQGIGWETQYF
CDR3 DNA: TGTGCCACCAGCAGCGGACAGGGAATCGGCTGGGAGACCCAGTACTTC

clone size: NA
V gene: TRBV30
D gene: TRBD1
J gene: TRBJ2-3
CDR3 protein: CAWGRGQGDTDTQYF
CDR3 DNA: TGTGCCTGGGGTCGGGGACAGGGGGACACAGATACGCAGTATTTT

clone size: NA
V gene: TRBV13
D gene: TRBD1
J gene: TRBJ1-1
CDR3 protein: CASSSAGTGRTEAFF
CDR3 DNA: TGTGCCAGCAGCTCAGCCGGGACAGGGAGGACTGAAGCTTTCTTT

clone size: few
V gene: TRBV6-5
D gene: TRBD2
J gene: TRBJ2-1
CDR3 protein: CASSPRTSAYNEQFF
CDR3 DNA: TGTGCCAGCAGCCCACGGACTAGCGCATACAATGAGCAGTTCTTC

clone size: NA
V gene: TRBV2
D gene: NA
J gene: TRBJ1-1
CDR3 protein: CASSDSRPVSLF
CDR3 DNA: TGTGCCAGCAGTGATAGCAGGCCCGTCTCCCTTTTT

clone size: NA
V gene: TRBV2
D gene: TRBD2
J gene: TRBJ2-3
CDR3 protein: CASSQASGGASDTQYF
CDR3 DNA: TGTGCCAGCAGCCAGGCTAGCGGGGGGGCCTCAGATACGCAGTATTTT

clone size: few
V gene: TRBV29-1
D gene: TRBD1
J gene: TRBJ2-7
CDR3 protein: CSGFFKDRGGYEQYF
CDR3 DNA: TGCAGCGGCTTTTTTAAGGACAGGGGCGGATACGAGCAGTACTTC

clone size: few
V gene: TRBV19
D gene: NA
J gene: TRBJ1-5
CDR3 protein: CASSLTGSNQPQHF
CDR3 DNA: TGTGCCAGTAGCCTGACAGGTTCCAATCAGCCCCAGCATTTT